In this sample, the clone carrying this T cell receptor (beta chain) turned up a few times. Original handling: Reference gene primer amplification in the assay estimated nucleated cell counts. Repertoires were generated with immunoSEQ multiplex PCR, while TCRdb's copy carries only in-frame clones and drops some. The D gene and trimming were derived from the DNA, and the V and J assignments and clone size from that table. The sample records about 46,000 clones, over 70% being singletons. The CDR3 loop spans 14 amino acids. The V gene lost 2 bases and the J gene lost 9 bases, with 14 bases spanning the gap. Germline V lookup: CDR1 SNHLY, CDR2 FYNNEI. These data come from a study of blood T cell repertoires in COVID-19. Turning to the study itself: PBMCs, B-cell-depleted T cells, or T cells were the source of the cDNA or gDNA that made up the material.

This clonotype originated in a human donor in a cohort sampled during active COVID-19. What was sequenced was peripheral blood. V and J are TRBV2 and TRBJ1-5; D gene unclear. CDR3 in amino acids: CASSEKVLSGPQHF. CDR3 sequence (DNA): TGTGCCAGCAGTGAAAAGGTGCTATCAGGGCCCCAGCATTTT.